The source of this TCR beta chain is a study of T cells in Graves' hyperthyroidism and ophthalmopathy. If no ophthalmopathy progression occurred within 18 months, Graves' hyperthyroidism was stable. Those with hyperthyroidism were 18 to 65 years old, newly diagnosed, and ill for under 2 months. Pregnant or lactating patients were excluded, as were those with uncontrolled infection or other autoimmune disease. This sample holds PBMCs from 9.5 to 10 ml fresh peripheral blood. Trimming took 4 bases from V and 2 from J, leaving 12 bases between them. CDR3 length: 13 residues. Germline V gives CDR1 SQVTM, CDR2 ANQGSEA. Authors of the study amplified TCR beta CDR3 regions from RNA transcripts. HTBI primers were employed in a first-round RT-PCR of the TCR CDR3. TCRdb processed the multiplex PCR reads anew with MiXCR; each CDR3 protein has one entry. This sample yields 500,000 to 700,000 distinct CDR3 sequences, of which about a sixth are seen a single time; 18% belongs to the top ten.

The receptor was isolated from a woman between 18 and 30 years old with Graves' hyperthyroidism. Sequencing input: blood. This chain uses TRBV29-1 with TRBJ2-7; tentative D call: TRBD1 (6 bases). CDR3 nucleotide sequence: TGCAGCGTTGGTACAGGGACGGCCTACGAGCAGTACTTC. Encoded protein: CSVGTGTAYEQYF.